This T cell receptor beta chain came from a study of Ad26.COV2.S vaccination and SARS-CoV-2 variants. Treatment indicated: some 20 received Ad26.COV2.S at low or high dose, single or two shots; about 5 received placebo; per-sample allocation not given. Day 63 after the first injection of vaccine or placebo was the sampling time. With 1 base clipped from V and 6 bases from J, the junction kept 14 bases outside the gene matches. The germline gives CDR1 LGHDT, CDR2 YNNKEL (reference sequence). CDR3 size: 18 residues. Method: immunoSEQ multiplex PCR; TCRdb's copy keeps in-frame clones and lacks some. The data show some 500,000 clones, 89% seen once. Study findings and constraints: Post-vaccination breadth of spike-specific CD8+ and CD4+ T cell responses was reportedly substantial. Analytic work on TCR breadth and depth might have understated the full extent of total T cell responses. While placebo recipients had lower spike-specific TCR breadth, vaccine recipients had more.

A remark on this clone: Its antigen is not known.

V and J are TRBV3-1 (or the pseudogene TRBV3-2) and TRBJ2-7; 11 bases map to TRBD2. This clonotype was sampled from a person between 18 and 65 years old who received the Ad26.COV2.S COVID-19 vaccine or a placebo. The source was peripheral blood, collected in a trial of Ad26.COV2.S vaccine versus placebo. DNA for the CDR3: TGTGCCAGCAGCCAAGGTATTTTTGCTAGCGGGGGGCTGTCCGAGCAGTACTTC. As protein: CASSQGIFASGGLSEQYF.